This note documents a single TCR beta chain sequence. What it binds is not known. Trimming took off 4 bases at V and 0 bases at J, with 16 bases between the two ends. In germline, CDR1 is SGHDT, CDR2 YYEEEE. The CDR3 totals 16 residues. This entry is derived from a study of T cells after yellow fever vaccination. TCRdb re-called the 5' RACE reads with MiXCR, one entry per CDR3 protein. The sample carries roughly 63,000 distinct CDR3 sequences, roughly 7.3% recorded once. Study-level points and caveats: Repertoires sorted by FACS could include abundant clonotypes that are contaminants from the bulk population. Just a small share of clonotypes turned up in the CD4 compartment as well as the CD8 compartment.

The receptor's source is a young man who received the YFV17D yellow fever vaccine. This chain links TRBV5-6 with TRBJ1-1; D is uncertain. The sequenced sample was CD8+ T cells sorted from PBMCs, obtained 15 days after the yellow fever booster vaccination. DNA for the CDR3: TGTGCCAGCAGCCATGACATTTTGGATCTGAACACTGAAGCTTTCTTT. Amino acid sequence: CASSHDILDLNTEAFF. Supplemented by reference TRBV5-6 and TRBJ1-1, the full variable domain reads DAGVTQSPTHLIKTRGQQVTLRCSPKSGHDTVSWYQQALGQGPQFIFQYYEEEERQRGNFPDRFSGHQFPNYSSELNVNALLLGDSALYLCASSHDILDLNTEAFFGQGTRLTVV.